Detailed here is one TCR beta chain. TCRdb itself ran the RT-PCR reads through MiXCR, one entry per CDR3 protein. Of 650,000 to 800,000 distinct CDR3 sequences in the sample, 14% were seen once. V lost 10 bases and J 4 bases, leaving 19 bases between the germline ends. The CDR3 extends over 14 amino acids. CDR1 is MNHEY, CDR2 SVGEGT, per germline. The V and J genes are TRBV6-2 or TRBV6-3 and TRBJ2-5; D possibly corresponds to TRBD1 (5 bases). Specimen: memory CD4+ T cells from blood. The clonotype was recovered from a female donor in good health, serving as a healthy control. The DNA of the CDR3 is TGTGCCACCACCCCAGGGTTTGGTCGAGAGACCCAGTACTTC. Translation gives CATTPGFGRETQYF.